Listed below are T cell receptor beta chains from one sample, sequenced in a study of blood T cell repertoires in COVID-19. Produced via immunoSEQ multiplex PCR; TCRdb's table is partial and in-frame only. The repertoire holds about 150,000 clones, with around 80% as singletons. Input material: peripheral blood. These receptors were obtained from a woman aged 45-59 years with acute or convalescent COVID-19. CDR3s include the opening cysteine and the closing phenylalanine or tryptophan. D genes are given only for firm matches. The size entry is marked missing in some rows and otherwise reads once, few, many or a size class.

J	D	V	size	length	CDR3	DNA
TRBJ2-7	NA	TRBV27	NA	14	CASSFFSRSREQYF	TGTGCCAGCAGTTTTTTTTCTAGAAGTCGGGAGCAGTACTTC
TRBJ2-2	TRBD2	TRBV28	NA	17	CASSPGLAGSNTGELFF	TGTGCCAGCAGTCCCGGTTTAGCGGGGTCGAACACCGGGGAGCTGTTTTTT
TRBJ2-5	TRBD2	TRBV4-1	NA	15	CASSQSGTSGETQYF	TGCGCCAGCAGCCAGTCCGGGACTAGCGGAGAGACCCAGTACTTC
TRBJ1-6	TRBD1	TRBV19	few	16	CASSFSGGGYNSPLHF	TGTGCCAGTAGTTTCTCAGGGGGCGGTTATAATTCACCCCTCCACTTT
TRBJ2-7	TRBD1	TRBV2	NA	16	CASSRDRGRTIGEQYF	TGTGCCAGCAGCAGGGACAGGGGGCGCACCATCGGGGAGCAGTACTTC
TRBJ1-6	TRBD1	TRBV10-3	NA	15	CAISDRTGGNSPLHF	TGTGCCATCAGTGACCGGACAGGGGGGAATTCACCCCTCCACTTT
TRBJ1-2	TRBD1	TRBV5-1	NA	13	CASSPGTGGGYTF	TGCGCCAGCAGCCCGGGGACAGGGGGAGGCTACACCTTC
TRBJ1-3	NA	TRBV5-6	NA	16	CASSLDWASSGNTIYF	TGTGCCAGCAGCTTGGATTGGGCGAGCTCTGGAAACACCATATATTTT
TRBJ2-5	TRBD2	TRBV7-3	NA	15	CASSLKLAGVETQYF	TGTGCCAGCAGCTTAAAACTAGCGGGAGTAGAGACCCAGTACTTC
TRBJ1-2	TRBD1	TRBV7-2	NA	14	CASSPQGAGYGYTF	TGTGCCAGCAGCCCCCAGGGGGCCGGCTATGGCTACACCTTC
TRBJ1-1	NA	TRBV7-9	NA	13	CASSLRENTEAFF	TGTGCCAGCAGCTTGAGAGAGAACACTGAAGCTTTCTTT
TRBJ2-3	NA	TRBV9	NA	15	CASSVDRWGADTQYF	TGTGCCAGCAGCGTAGATCGCTGGGGAGCAGATACGCAGTATTTT
TRBJ1-5	TRBD1	TRBV14	NA	12	CASSRRQGPLHF	TGTGCCAGCAGCCGCAGACAGGGGCCTCTGCATTTT
TRBJ1-1	NA	TRBV12-3/TRBV12-4	NA	13	CASREQGITEAFF	TGTGCCAGCAGAGAACAGGGAATCACTGAAGCTTTCTTT
TRBJ1-6	TRBD1	TRBV6-5	NA	14	CASSNRGRDSPLHF	TGTGCCAGCAGCAACAGGGGGCGAGATTCACCCCTCCACTTT
TRBJ2-7	NA	TRBV25-1	NA	15	CASEGLMTRTYEQYF	TGTGCCAGCGAGGGACTCATGACGAGGACCTACGAGCAGTACTTC
TRBJ2-1	NA	TRBV15	NA	15	CATSRLTLGVNEQFF	TGTGCCACCAGCCGCCTGACGTTAGGGGTGAATGAGCAGTTCTTC
TRBJ2-5	NA	TRBV2	NA	13	CASRRPYQETQYF	TGTGCCAGCAGGCGGCCCTACCAAGAGACCCAGTACTTC
TRBJ2-7	NA	TRBV6-5	NA	14	CASSYSTTHYEQYF	TGTGCCAGCAGTTACTCGACAACCCACTACGAGCAGTACTTC
TRBJ2-2	NA	TRBV27	NA	19	CASSPPVLKPRSNTGELFF	TGTGCCAGCAGTCCCCCCGTTCTTAAGCCTCGATCGAACACCGGGGAGCTGTTTTTT
TRBJ2-1	NA	TRBV18	NA	18	CASSPPAFAGEDHNEQFF	TGTGCCAGCTCACCACCGGCTTTTGCGGGTGAGGACCACAATGAGCAGTTCTTC
TRBJ2-5	NA	TRBV5-6	NA	11	CASSFGETQYF	TGTGCCAGCAGCTTCGGAGAGACCCAGTACTTC
TRBJ1-2	NA	TRBV19	NA	15	CASSMPRRGDYGYTF	TGTGCCAGTAGTATGCCCCGACGGGGGGACTATGGCTACACCTTC
TRBJ2-5	TRBD2	TRBV5-1	NA	15	CASTIGLLAGETQYF	TGCGCCAGCACCATAGGGCTACTAGCGGGGGAGACCCAGTACTTC
TRBJ2-7	NA	TRBV7-2	few	13	CASSFIYSYEQYF	TGTGCCAGCAGCTTTATTTATTCCTACGAGCAGTACTTC
TRBJ1-1	NA	TRBV28	NA	14	CASRPGLSNTEAFF	TGTGCCAGCAGGCCGGGACTTTCGAACACTGAAGCTTTCTTT
TRBJ2-2	NA	TRBV7-3	NA	16	CASSLSRALGGGELFF	TGTGCCAGCAGCTTAAGTCGTGCCCTAGGGGGCGGGGAGCTGTTTTTT
TRBJ1-5	TRBD1	TRBV2	few	13	CATAQGQNQPQHF	TGTGCCACCGCACAGGGACAGAATCAGCCCCAGCATTTT
TRBJ1-1	NA	TRBV20-1	NA	13	CSASTRGYTEAFF	TGCAGTGCTAGTACCCGAGGCTACACTGAAGCTTTCTTT
TRBJ1-1	NA	TRBV3-1/TRBV3-2	NA	13	CASRLQGNTEAFF	TGTGCCAGCAGACTCCAGGGGAACACTGAAGCTTTCTTT
TRBJ2-7	NA	TRBV19	NA	15	CASSLQGALNYEQYF	TGTGCCAGTAGCTTACAGGGAGCCCTCAACTACGAGCAGTACTTC
TRBJ2-7	TRBD2	TRBV7-2	few	16	CASSPIMSSGSYEQYF	TGTGCCAGCAGCCCCATTATGTCTAGCGGGAGCTACGAGCAGTACTTC
TRBJ2-3	TRBD1	TRBV5-1	NA	19	CASSLPNYPDREFSDTQYF	TGCGCCAGCAGCTTACCAAACTACCCGGACAGGGAGTTCTCAGATACGCAGTATTTT
TRBJ2-1	TRBD1	TRBV2	NA	15	CANLYGQGTYNEQFF	TGTGCCAACCTATACGGACAGGGCACCTACAATGAGCAGTTCTTC
TRBJ2-1	NA	TRBV28	NA	14	CASSRLREINEQFF	TGTGCCAGCAGCCGACTCAGGGAAATCAATGAGCAGTTCTTC
TRBJ2-7	NA	TRBV7-9	NA	14	CASSLASLEDEQYF	TGTGCCAGCAGCTTAGCATCCCTGGAGGACGAGCAGTACTTC
TRBJ2-3	TRBD1	TRBV9	NA	15	CASSVVRGRTDTQYF	TGTGCCAGCAGCGTAGTTAGGGGGCGGACAGATACGCAGTATTTT
TRBJ1-1	NA	TRBV7-2	few	15	CASSEESGGYTEAFF	TGTGCCAGCAGCGAAGAATCCGGCGGATACACTGAAGCTTTCTTT
TRBJ1-1	TRBD1	TRBV7-9	NA	14	CASIGQGRNTEAFF	TGTGCCAGCATCGGACAGGGCCGGAACACTGAAGCTTTCTTT
TRBJ1-4	TRBD1	TRBV18	few	17	CASSPPLPGQGNEKLFF	TGTGCCAGCTCACCACCTTTGCCGGGACAGGGGAATGAAAAACTGTTTTTT
TRBJ1-1	NA	TRBV10-1	NA	14	CASSESDWNTEAFF	TGCGCCAGCAGTGAATCAGACTGGAACACTGAAGCTTTCTTT
TRBJ1-4	NA	TRBV19	few	14	CASSRSRLGEKLFF	TGTGCCAGTAGTAGGAGTCGTTTGGGTGAAAAACTGTTTTTT
TRBJ2-5	TRBD1	TRBV11-2	NA	14	CASRPQGGQETQYF	TGTGCCAGCAGGCCACAGGGGGGCCAAGAGACCCAGTACTTC
TRBJ2-7	NA	TRBV6-2/TRBV6-3	NA	18	CASSYSSWGVGGPYEQYF	TGTGCCAGCAGTTACTCGTCATGGGGGGTAGGAGGCCCCTACGAGCAGTACTTC